This TCR beta chain stems from a study of T-cell reconstitution after alpha-beta-depleted transplantation in children. The study, taken as a whole, reports: Newly generated T cells supplied most T-cell counts and diversity one year post-transplant.

Molecular barcoding with unique molecular identifiers was used for the TCRbeta library. Via MiXCR, TCRdb re-called the PCR reads, giving one row per CDR3 protein. This sample has some 300,000 distinct CDR3 sequences, with less than 9.5% found just once. This clonotype has at least ten counts. Its specificity is not known. The V end lost 4 bases, the J end lost 7 bases, and 12 bases lay between the germline ends. The CDR3 loop spans 14 amino acids. Germline CDR1 reads SGHDT; CDR2 reads YYEEEE. This sample comprised peripheral blood, obtained 360 days after TCRalphabeta/CD19-depleted stem cell transplant. The clonotype originates from a female patient aged 2 to 10 who had a stem cell transplant for Fanconi anemia, so the T cells may come from the graft donor. The rearrangement uses TRBV5-6 and TRBJ1-6, with a tentative D call TRBD1 (5 bases). As DNA, the CDR3 is TGTGCCAGCAGCACCGGGACCCTCAATTCACCCCTCCACTTT. It translates to CASSTGTLNSPLHF.